This T cell receptor beta chain was recorded in a study of radiotherapy plus CTLA-4 blockade in lung cancer. About this clone itself: The antigen remains unidentified.

General study findings and limits: TCR clones originating in tumors grew in number in blood after radiotherapy plus ipilimumab.

Profiling relied on immunoSEQ multiplex PCR, and the TCRdb table lists in-frame clones only, not all of them. The sample holds tens of thousands of clones, 60% to 80% seen once. Ipilimumab-mediated CTLA-4 blockade plus focal radiation was given to patients having chemo-refractory metastatic non-small-cell lung cancer. Trimming cost V 4 bases and J 7 bases, with 17 bases left between them. The CDR3 has 14 amino acids. Germline CDR1 SGDLS, CDR2 YYNGEE. Source: peripheral blood, taken from a patient treated with radiotherapy plus ipilimumab. The rearrangement uses TRBV9 and TRBJ1-2, with a weak D call TRBD1 (6 bases). The source of this sequence is a human donor with non-small cell lung cancer who had stable disease on radiotherapy plus ipilimumab. The CDR3 reads CASSLDSKRGGYTF. The CDR3 DNA reads TGTGCCAGCAGCCTGGACAGTAAAAGGGGTGGCTACACCTTC.